Listed below are T cell receptor beta chains from one sample, sequenced in a study of cytomegalovirus exposure and HLA in healthy donors. Only in-frame clones appear in the TCRdb table, and some are missing; sequencing was by immunoSEQ multiplex PCR. The sample lists around 95,000 clones, roughly four fifths occurring once. Sequencing was done on a sample of PBMCs. These receptors were taken from a man aged 25 to 45 in good health and CMV-seropositive. Both conserved end residues are part of each CDR3. Each record gives: V gene, J gene, clone size, D gene, CDR3 DNA, CDR3 protein. D genes are given only for firm matches. The size entry is marked missing in some rows and otherwise reads once, few, many or a size class.

V gene: TRBV25-1; J gene: TRBJ1-2; clone size: .; D gene: TRBD1; CDR3 DNA: TGTGCCAGCAGTGAATCGGGACAGAGCACCTTC; CDR3 protein: CASSESGQSTF
V gene: TRBV5-5; J gene: TRBJ1-4; clone size: .; D gene: .; CDR3 DNA: TGTGCCAGCAGCTCAGGACAGTCAACTAATGAAAAACTGTTTTTT; CDR3 protein: CASSSGQSTNEKLFF
V gene: TRBV7-9; J gene: TRBJ1-1; clone size: .; D gene: .; CDR3 DNA: TGTGCCAGCAGCTCCCCCGACAGTGAAGCTTTCTTT; CDR3 protein: CASSSPDSEAFF
V gene: TRBV6-5; J gene: TRBJ1-4; clone size: .; D gene: .; CDR3 DNA: TGTGCCAGCAGTTACTCTGGCAGGGAGGAAGAAAAACTGTTTTTT; CDR3 protein: CASSYSGREEEKLFF
V gene: TRBV5-1; J gene: TRBJ2-5; clone size: .; D gene: .; CDR3 DNA: TGCGCCAGCAGCTTGCAGGGGAGAGAGACCCAGTACTTC; CDR3 protein: CASSLQGRETQYF
V gene: TRBV6-1; J gene: TRBJ2-7; clone size: .; D gene: .; CDR3 DNA: TGTGCCAGCCGCCCGACTCTAAACGAGCAGTACTTC; CDR3 protein: CASRPTLNEQYF
V gene: TRBV6-1; J gene: TRBJ2-5; clone size: .; D gene: .; CDR3 DNA: TGTGCCAGCAGTGAGTGGGGGGGCAGCCAAGAGACCCAGTACTTC; CDR3 protein: CASSEWGGSQETQYF
V gene: TRBV2; J gene: TRBJ2-7; clone size: once; D gene: .; CDR3 DNA: TGTGCCGGTGGCTCGGGGAGCTCCCCGCAGTACTTC; CDR3 protein: CAGGSGSSPQYF
V gene: TRBV7-9; J gene: TRBJ2-7; clone size: .; D gene: TRBD2; CDR3 DNA: TGTGCCAGCAGCTTATGGCGTAATACTAGCGCGAGCTCCTACGAGCAGTACTTC; CDR3 protein: CASSLWRNTSASSYEQYF
V gene: TRBV29-1; J gene: TRBJ2-6; clone size: .; D gene: TRBD1; CDR3 DNA: TGCAGCGTCTCACAGGGGGCCGGTTCGGGGGCCAACGTCCTGACTTTC; CDR3 protein: CSVSQGAGSGANVLTF
V gene: TRBV10-3; J gene: TRBJ2-1; clone size: once; D gene: .; CDR3 DNA: TGTGCCATCAGTGAGGTCGGCGAAGGGGTTGAGCAGTTCTTC; CDR3 protein: CAISEVGEGVEQFF
V gene: TRBV15; J gene: TRBJ2-1; clone size: .; D gene: TRBD2; CDR3 DNA: TGTGCCACCAGCAGAGATCGAAGACTAGCGGGAGACAATGAGCAGTTCTTC; CDR3 protein: CATSRDRRLAGDNEQFF
V gene: TRBV28; J gene: TRBJ2-7; clone size: .; D gene: TRBD2; CDR3 DNA: TGTGCCAGCAGTTTAACAGGACTAGTCTACGAGCAGTACTTC; CDR3 protein: CASSLTGLVYEQYF
V gene: TRBV28; J gene: TRBJ2-4; clone size: .; D gene: TRBD1; CDR3 DNA: TGTGCCAGCAGTAGATCCGGGACAGTCCTAGCCAAAAACATTCAGTACTTC; CDR3 protein: CASSRSGTVLAKNIQYF
V gene: TRBV7-9; J gene: TRBJ1-2; clone size: .; D gene: .; CDR3 DNA: TGTTCCAGCAGCTTTGACCAGGAAGGGGCGGCCTTC; CDR3 protein: CSSSFDQEGAAF
V gene: TRBV28; J gene: TRBJ2-7; clone size: few; D gene: .; CDR3 DNA: TGTGCCAGCAGTTCCGGGACTTTTACCTACGAGCAGTACTTC; CDR3 protein: CASSSGTFTYEQYF
V gene: TRBV18; J gene: TRBJ2-1; clone size: few; D gene: TRBD2; CDR3 DNA: TGTGCCAGCTCACAAAGCGGGGCCTACAATGAGCAGTTCTTC; CDR3 protein: CASSQSGAYNEQFF
V gene: TRBV7-2; J gene: TRBJ2-3; clone size: once; D gene: .; CDR3 DNA: TGTGCCAGCAGCCCAACGACTACCTACACAGATACGCAGTATTTT; CDR3 protein: CASSPTTTYTDTQYF
V gene: TRBV9; J gene: TRBJ1-2; clone size: .; D gene: .; CDR3 DNA: TGTGCCAGCAGCGCGCGGGGGACTTTAACTGGCTACACCTTC; CDR3 protein: CASSARGTLTGYTF
V gene: TRBV18; J gene: TRBJ2-3; clone size: .; D gene: TRBD1; CDR3 DNA: TGTGCCAGCTCACCCGGCCCGGGACAGAACACAGATACGCAGTATTTT; CDR3 protein: CASSPGPGQNTDTQYF
V gene: TRBV7-2; J gene: TRBJ1-5; clone size: .; D gene: .; CDR3 DNA: TGTGCCAGCAGCTTAGTGGCGGGAAGGGTTGATCAGCCCCAGCATTTT; CDR3 protein: CASSLVAGRVDQPQHF
V gene: TRBV28; J gene: TRBJ2-4; clone size: .; D gene: TRBD1; CDR3 DNA: TGTGCCAGCACCATAGACAGGGGTGAAAACATTCAGTACTTC; CDR3 protein: CASTIDRGENIQYF
V gene: TRBV7-9; J gene: TRBJ1-1; clone size: .; D gene: .; CDR3 DNA: TGTGCCAGCAGCTTAGGACTCGAGAACACTGAAGCTTTCTTT; CDR3 protein: CASSLGLENTEAFF
V gene: TRBV6-5; J gene: TRBJ2-1; clone size: .; D gene: TRBD1; CDR3 DNA: TGTGCCAGCACCAAACAGGGGCCCCTCTACAATGAGCAGTTCTTC; CDR3 protein: CASTKQGPLYNEQFF
V gene: TRBV7-9; J gene: TRBJ2-5; clone size: .; D gene: .; CDR3 DNA: TGTGCCAGCAGCTTTGACGGGTCGGAGACCCAGTACTTC; CDR3 protein: CASSFDGSETQYF
V gene: TRBV9; J gene: TRBJ2-1; clone size: .; D gene: .; CDR3 DNA: TGTGCCAGCAGCGTAGTCCCGAGCAATGAGCAGTTCTTC; CDR3 protein: CASSVVPSNEQFF
V gene: TRBV28; J gene: TRBJ2-7; clone size: .; D gene: TRBD1; CDR3 DNA: TGTGCCAGCAGTTGGACAGGGGAAAGCGAGCAGTACTTC; CDR3 protein: CASSWTGESEQYF
V gene: TRBV6-6; J gene: TRBJ1-2; clone size: few; D gene: TRBD1; CDR3 DNA: TGTGCCAGCAGTTACGACAGGGATTTCTATGGCTACACCTTC; CDR3 protein: CASSYDRDFYGYTF
V gene: TRBV29-1; J gene: TRBJ2-1; clone size: .; D gene: TRBD2; CDR3 DNA: TGCAGCGTTGGACTAGCCGCGAACAATGAGCAGTTCTTC; CDR3 protein: CSVGLAANNEQFF
V gene: TRBV4-1; J gene: TRBJ2-4; clone size: .; D gene: .; CDR3 DNA: TGCGCCAGCAGCCAAGAGGCCCCCGGACATGGGCAAAACATTCAGTACTTC; CDR3 protein: CASSQEAPGHGQNIQYF
V gene: TRBV5-5; J gene: TRBJ2-1; clone size: once; D gene: .; CDR3 DNA: TGTGCCAGCAGCCTGAACTCGGGGAAGTTCTTC; CDR3 protein: CASSLNSGKFF
V gene: TRBV6-5; J gene: TRBJ1-2; clone size: .; D gene: TRBD1; CDR3 DNA: TGTGCCAGCAGTGATAGGGGGCTTCCTTTCACCTTC; CDR3 protein: CASSDRGLPFTF
V gene: TRBV6-5; J gene: TRBJ2-5; clone size: .; D gene: TRBD1; CDR3 DNA: TGTGCCAGCTACTCCGGGACAGGGGTGGGAGAGACCCAGTACTTC; CDR3 protein: CASYSGTGVGETQYF
V gene: TRBV4-1; J gene: TRBJ2-7; clone size: .; D gene: .; CDR3 DNA: TGCGCCAGCAGCCAAGATTATGTGGGAGGCCCTTCCGAGCAGTACTTC; CDR3 protein: CASSQDYVGGPSEQYF
V gene: TRBV18; J gene: TRBJ2-7; clone size: .; D gene: .; CDR3 DNA: TGTGCCAGCTCACCACAGGAGCGATCCTACGAGCAGTACTTC; CDR3 protein: CASSPQERSYEQYF
V gene: TRBV7-9; J gene: TRBJ2-7; clone size: .; D gene: TRBD2; CDR3 DNA: TGTGCCAGCAGCCCCGGCCAGCGGGAGCAGTTCGAGCAGTACTTC; CDR3 protein: CASSPGQREQFEQYF
V gene: TRBV6-5; J gene: TRBJ2-7; clone size: .; D gene: TRBD1; CDR3 DNA: TGTGCCAGCACCTCCCAGGACAGGGGGATCTACGAGCAGTACTTC; CDR3 protein: CASTSQDRGIYEQYF
V gene: TRBV6-5; J gene: TRBJ1-2; clone size: .; D gene: TRBD1; CDR3 DNA: TGTGCCAGCAGTGACACCGGGACAGACTATGGCTACACCTTC; CDR3 protein: CASSDTGTDYGYTF
V gene: TRBV6-6; J gene: TRBJ1-3; clone size: .; D gene: .; CDR3 DNA: TGTGCCAGCAGTTACACCGGGGTCCCAACGTATTTT; CDR3 protein: CASSYTGVPTYF
V gene: TRBV27; J gene: TRBJ2-3; clone size: .; D gene: TRBD2; CDR3 DNA: TGTGCCAGCAGTTTCCTACTAGCGGGCATTTCAGATACGCAGTATTTT; CDR3 protein: CASSFLLAGISDTQYF
V gene: TRBV21-1; J gene: TRBJ2-1; clone size: .; D gene: .; CDR3 DNA: TGTGCCAGCAGCAAAGGGCGGCATGGCAATGAGCAGTTCTTC; CDR3 protein: CASSKGRHGNEQFF